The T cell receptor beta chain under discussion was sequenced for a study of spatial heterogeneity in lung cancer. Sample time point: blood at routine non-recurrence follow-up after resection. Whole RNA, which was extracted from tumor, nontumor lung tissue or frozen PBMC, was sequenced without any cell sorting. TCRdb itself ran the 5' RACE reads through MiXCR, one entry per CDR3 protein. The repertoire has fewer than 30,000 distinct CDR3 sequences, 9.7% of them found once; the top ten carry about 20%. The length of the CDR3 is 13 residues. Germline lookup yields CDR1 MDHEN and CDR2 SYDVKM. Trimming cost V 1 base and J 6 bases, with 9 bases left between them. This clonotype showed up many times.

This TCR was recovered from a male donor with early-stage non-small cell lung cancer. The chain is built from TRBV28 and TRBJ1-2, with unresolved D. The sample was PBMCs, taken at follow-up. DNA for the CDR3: TGTGCCAGCAGTTTATCCTACAGAGATGGCTACACCTTC. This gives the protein CASSLSYRDGYTF.